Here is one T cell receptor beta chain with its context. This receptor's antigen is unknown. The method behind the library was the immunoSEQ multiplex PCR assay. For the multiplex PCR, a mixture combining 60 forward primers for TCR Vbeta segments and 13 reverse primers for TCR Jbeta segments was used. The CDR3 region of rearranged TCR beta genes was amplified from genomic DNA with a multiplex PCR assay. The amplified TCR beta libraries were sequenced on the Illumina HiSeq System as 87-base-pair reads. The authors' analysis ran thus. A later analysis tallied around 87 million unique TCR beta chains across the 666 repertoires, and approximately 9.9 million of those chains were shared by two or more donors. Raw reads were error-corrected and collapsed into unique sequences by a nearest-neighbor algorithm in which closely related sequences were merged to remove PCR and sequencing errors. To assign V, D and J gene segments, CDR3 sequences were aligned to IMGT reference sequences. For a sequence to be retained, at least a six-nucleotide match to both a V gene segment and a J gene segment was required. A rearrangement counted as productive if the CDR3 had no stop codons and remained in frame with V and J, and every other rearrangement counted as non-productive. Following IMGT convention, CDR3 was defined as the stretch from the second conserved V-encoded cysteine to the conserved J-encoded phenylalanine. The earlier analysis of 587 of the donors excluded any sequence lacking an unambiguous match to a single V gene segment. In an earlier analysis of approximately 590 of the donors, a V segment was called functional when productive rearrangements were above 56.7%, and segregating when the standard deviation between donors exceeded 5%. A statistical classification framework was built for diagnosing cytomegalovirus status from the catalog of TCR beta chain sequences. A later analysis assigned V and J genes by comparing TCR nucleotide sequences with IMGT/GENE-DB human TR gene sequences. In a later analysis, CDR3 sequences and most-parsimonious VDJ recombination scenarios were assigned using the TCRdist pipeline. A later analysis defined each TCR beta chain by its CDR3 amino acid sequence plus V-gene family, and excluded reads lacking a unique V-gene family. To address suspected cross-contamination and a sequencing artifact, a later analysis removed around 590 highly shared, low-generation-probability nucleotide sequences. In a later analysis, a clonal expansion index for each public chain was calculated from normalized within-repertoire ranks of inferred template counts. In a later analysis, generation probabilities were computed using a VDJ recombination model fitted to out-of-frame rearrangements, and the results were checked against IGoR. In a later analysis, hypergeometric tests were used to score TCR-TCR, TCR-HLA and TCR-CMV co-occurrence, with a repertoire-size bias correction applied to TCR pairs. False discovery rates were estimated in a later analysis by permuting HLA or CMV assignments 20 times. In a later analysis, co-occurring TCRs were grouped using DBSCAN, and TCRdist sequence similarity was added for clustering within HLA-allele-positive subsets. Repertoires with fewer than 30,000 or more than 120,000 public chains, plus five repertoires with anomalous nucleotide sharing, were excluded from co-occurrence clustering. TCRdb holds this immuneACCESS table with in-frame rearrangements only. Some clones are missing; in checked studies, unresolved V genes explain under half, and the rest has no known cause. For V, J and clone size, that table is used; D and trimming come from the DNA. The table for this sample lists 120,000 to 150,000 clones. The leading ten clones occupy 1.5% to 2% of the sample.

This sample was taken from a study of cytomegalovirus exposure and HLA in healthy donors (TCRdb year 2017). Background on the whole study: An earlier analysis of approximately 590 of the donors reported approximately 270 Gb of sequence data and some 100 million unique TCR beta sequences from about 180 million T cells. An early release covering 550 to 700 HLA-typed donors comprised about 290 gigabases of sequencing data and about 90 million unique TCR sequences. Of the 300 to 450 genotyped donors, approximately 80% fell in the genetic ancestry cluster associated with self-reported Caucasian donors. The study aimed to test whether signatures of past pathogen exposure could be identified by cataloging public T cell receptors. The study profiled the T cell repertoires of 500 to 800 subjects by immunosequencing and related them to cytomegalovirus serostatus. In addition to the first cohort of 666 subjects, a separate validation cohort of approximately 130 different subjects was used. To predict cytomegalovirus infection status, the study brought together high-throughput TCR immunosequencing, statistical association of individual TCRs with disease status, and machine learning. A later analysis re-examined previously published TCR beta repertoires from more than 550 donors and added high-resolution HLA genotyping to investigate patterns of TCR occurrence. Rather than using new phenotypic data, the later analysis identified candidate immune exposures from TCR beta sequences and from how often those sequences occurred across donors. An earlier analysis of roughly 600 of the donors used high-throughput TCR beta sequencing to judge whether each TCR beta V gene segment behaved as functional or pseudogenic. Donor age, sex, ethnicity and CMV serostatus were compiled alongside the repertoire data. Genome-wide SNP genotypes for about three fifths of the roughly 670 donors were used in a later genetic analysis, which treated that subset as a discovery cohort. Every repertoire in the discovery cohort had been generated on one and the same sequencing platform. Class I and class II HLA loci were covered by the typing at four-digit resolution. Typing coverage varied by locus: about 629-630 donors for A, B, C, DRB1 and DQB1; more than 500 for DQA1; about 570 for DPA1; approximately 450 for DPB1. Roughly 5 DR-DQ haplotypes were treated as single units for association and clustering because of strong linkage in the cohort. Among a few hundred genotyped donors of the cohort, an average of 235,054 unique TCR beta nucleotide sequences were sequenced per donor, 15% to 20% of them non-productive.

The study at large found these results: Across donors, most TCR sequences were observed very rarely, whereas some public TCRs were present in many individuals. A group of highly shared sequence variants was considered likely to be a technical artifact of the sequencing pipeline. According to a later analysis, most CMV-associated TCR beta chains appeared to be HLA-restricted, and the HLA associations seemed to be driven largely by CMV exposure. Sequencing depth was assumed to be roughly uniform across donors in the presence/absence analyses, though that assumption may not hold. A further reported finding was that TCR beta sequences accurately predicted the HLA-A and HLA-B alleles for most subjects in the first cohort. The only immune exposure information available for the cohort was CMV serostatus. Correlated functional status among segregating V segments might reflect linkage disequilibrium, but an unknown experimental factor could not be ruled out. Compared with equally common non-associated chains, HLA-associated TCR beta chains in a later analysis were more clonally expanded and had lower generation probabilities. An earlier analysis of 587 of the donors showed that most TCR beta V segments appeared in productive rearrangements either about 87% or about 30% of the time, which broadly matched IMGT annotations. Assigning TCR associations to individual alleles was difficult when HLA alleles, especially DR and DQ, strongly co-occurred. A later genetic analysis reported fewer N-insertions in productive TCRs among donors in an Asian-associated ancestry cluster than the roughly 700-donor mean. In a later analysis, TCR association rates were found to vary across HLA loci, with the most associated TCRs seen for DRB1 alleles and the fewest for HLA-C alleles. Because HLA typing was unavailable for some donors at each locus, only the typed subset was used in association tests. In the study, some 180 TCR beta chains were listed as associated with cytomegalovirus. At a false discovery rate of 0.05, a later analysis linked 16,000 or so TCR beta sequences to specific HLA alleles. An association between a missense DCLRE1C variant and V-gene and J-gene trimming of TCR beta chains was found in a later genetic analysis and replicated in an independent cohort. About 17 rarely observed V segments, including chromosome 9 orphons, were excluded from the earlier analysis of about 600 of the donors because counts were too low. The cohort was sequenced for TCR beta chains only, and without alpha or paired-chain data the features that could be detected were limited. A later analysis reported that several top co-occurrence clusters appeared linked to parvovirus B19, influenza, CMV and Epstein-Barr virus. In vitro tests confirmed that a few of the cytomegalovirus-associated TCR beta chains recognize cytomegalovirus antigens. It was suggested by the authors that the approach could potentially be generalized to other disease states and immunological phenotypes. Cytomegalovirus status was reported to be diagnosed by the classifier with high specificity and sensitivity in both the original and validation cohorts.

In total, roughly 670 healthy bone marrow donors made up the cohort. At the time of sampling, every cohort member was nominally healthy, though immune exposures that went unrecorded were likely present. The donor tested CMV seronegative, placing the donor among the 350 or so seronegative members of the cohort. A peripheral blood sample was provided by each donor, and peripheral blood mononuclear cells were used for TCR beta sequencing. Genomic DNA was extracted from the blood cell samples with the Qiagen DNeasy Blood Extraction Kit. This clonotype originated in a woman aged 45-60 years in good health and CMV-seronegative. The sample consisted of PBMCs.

CDR3 protein: CASSSPGGGGTEAFF. The DNA sequence reads TGCGCCAGCAGCTCGCCGGGGGGGGGAGGCACTGAAGCTTTCTTT. The chain employs TRBV5-1 and TRBJ1-1; TRBD1 might be the D gene, on 5 matching bases. CDR1 and CDR2 are drawn from the germline V gene: SGHRS, YFSETQ. The CDR3 contains 15 residues, cysteine and phenylalanine counted. Just the 45-base CDR3 DNA is kept, in frame starting at base 1. The germline ends are 16 bases apart after V is trimmed by 3 bases and J by 4 bases.